This paragraph reports one T cell receptor (beta chain). This entry belongs to a study of T-cell reconstitution after alpha-beta-depleted transplantation in children. The authors prepared the TCRbeta library with unique molecular identifiers. TCRdb reprocessed the PCR reads with MiXCR, giving one entry per CDR3 protein. The sample records about 500,000 distinct CDR3 sequences, approximately 32% being singletons. The CDR3 is 13 residues long. Losses at the gene ends were 5 bases for V and 6 bases for J; bases not matched to a gene: 4. The chain is built from TRBV12-3 or TRBV12-4 and TRBJ1-5; 7 nucleotides align to TRBD1. The receptor's source is a human donor who donated a stem cell graft to a child with aplastic anemia. Source: PBMCs from the stem cell graft donor, taken from the stem cell graft. CDR3: CASSMDRPQPQHF. DNA for the CDR3: TGTGCCAGCAGTATGGACAGGCCTCAGCCCCAGCATTTT.